This entry lists 27 T cell receptor beta chains sequenced from one sample in a study of OX40 agonist ivuxolimab in advanced cancers. Libraries were prepared by immunoSEQ multiplex PCR; TCRdb keeps only in-frame clonotypes and omits some of them. The table shows around 100,000 clones, with about 91% occurring only once. The material sequenced was CD4+ or CD8+ T cells sorted from blood, taken in a trial of the OX40 agonist ivuxolimab. The source is an adult with an advanced solid tumor such as melanoma, head and neck, liver or kidney cancer.

The CDR3 nucleotides read TGCGCCAGCAGCATTCAGGGACAGAGTAAATATGGCTACACCTTC. Translating it yields CASSIQGQSKYGYTF. The J gene is TRBJ1-2, the V gene TRBV5-1, with 7 bases fitting TRBD1. CDR1 is SGHRS and CDR2 is YFSETQ in the germline V gene. The CDR3 has 15 residues. V trimming: 4 bases; J trimming: 5 bases; junction bases outside the gene matches: 11.

V gene TRBV20-1 combines with J gene TRBJ2-5; D gene uncertain. Trimming took off 2 bases at V and 1 base at J, with 2 bases between the two ends. Germline CDR1 reads DFQATT; CDR2 reads SNEGSKA (reference sequence). The CDR3 loop spans 11 amino acids. This CDR3 reads CSARTQETQYF. Here the CDR3 DNA reads TGCAGTGCTAGAACCCAAGAGACCCAGTACTTC.

The chain carries TRBV30 and TRBJ1-2; the match to TRBD1 covers 7 bases. Germline values: CDR1 GTSNPN, CDR2 SVGIG (reference sequence). V lost 5 bases to trimming and J lost 8 bases; unmatched junction nucleotides: 11. The CDR3 consists of 13 residues. For the CDR3, the DNA is TGTGCCTGGGGGACAGCCCCACCGCGAGGCTACACCTTC. Encoded protein: CAWGTAPPRGYTF.

This clone turned up a few times. J is TRBJ1-2 and V is TRBV11-2; tentatively, D is TRBD1 (6 bases). CDR1 SGHAT and CDR2 FQNNGV come from the germline V gene. The CDR3 covers 13 residues. Trimming stripped 4 bases from V and 5 bases from J, with 11 bases between. As DNA, the CDR3 is TGTGCCAGCAGCTCGTTGGACAGATATGGCTACACCTTC. Protein product: CASSSLDRYGYTF. Complete variable domain (other parts from reference TRBV11-2 and TRBJ1-2): EAGVAQSPRYKIIEKRQSVAFWCNPISGHATLYWYQQILGQGPKLLIQFQNNGVVDDSQLPKDRFSAERLKGVDSTLKIQPAKLEDSAVYLCASSSLDRYGYTFGSGTRLTVV.

The chain carries TRBV13 and TRBJ1-1; D is ambiguous. Germline CDR1 is PRHDT and CDR2 is FYEKMQ (reference sequence). This CDR3 has 14 residues. Trimming stripped 1 base from V and 6 bases from J, with 12 bases between. Here the CDR3 DNA reads TGTGCCAGCAGCTTAGTGGCCAAGACACCTGAAGCTTTCTTT. Translation: CASSLVAKTPEAFF. The full variable domain, with the rest looked up from reference TRBV13 and TRBJ1-1, is AAGVIQSPRHLIKEKRETATLKCYPIPRHDTVYWYQQGPGQDPQFLISFYEKMQSDKGSIPDRFSAQQFSDYHSELNMSSLELGDSALYFCASSLVAKTPEAFFGQGTRLTVV.

The chain links TRBV5-1 to TRBJ2-3, with TRBD2 identical over 11 bases. Germline assignment: CDR1 SGHRS and CDR2 YFSETQ. The J segment lost 4 bases and the V segment lost 5 bases, leaving 3 bases of the junction unmatched. This CDR3 has 14 residues. The CDR3 DNA sequence: TGCGCCAGCAGGCTACTAGCGGGAGCAGATACGCAGTATTTT. It codes for CASRLLAGADTQYF.

This chain connects TRBV7-2 to TRBJ2-2; 9 nucleotides line up with TRBD2. V trimming: 2 bases; J trimming: 2 bases; junction bases outside the gene matches: 6. The germline V gene encodes CDR1 SGHTA and CDR2 FQGNSA. The CDR3 runs to 17 residues. CDR3 amino acids: CASSLTGLATNTGELFF. CDR3 in DNA: TGTGCCAGCAGCTTAACTGGACTAGCGACTAACACCGGGGAGCTGTTTTTT. Drawing the rest from reference TRBV7-2 and TRBJ2-2, the complete variable domain is GAGVSQSPSNKVTEKGKDVELRCDPISGHTALYWYRQSLGQGLEFLIYFQGNSAPDKSGLPSDRFSAERTGGSVSTLTIQRTQQEDSAVYLCASSLTGLATNTGELFFGEGSRLTVL.

The chain couples TRBV6-5 to TRBJ2-3; D call uncertain. Germline V gene lookup returns CDR1 MNHEY and CDR2 SVGAGI. Trimming shortened V by 0 bases and J by 2 bases, and 9 bases separated the two germline ends. CDR3 length: 15 amino acids. For the CDR3, the DNA is TGTGCCAGCAGTTACTCGCTGGTCCCCACAGATACGCAGTATTTT. This encodes CASSYSLVPTDTQYF.

The gene calls are TRBV5-4 and TRBJ2-2, with TRBD2 identical over 9 bases. Germline CDR1 SGHNT, CDR2 YYREEE (reference sequence). V lost 3 bases to trimming and J lost 5 bases; unmatched junction nucleotides: 11. The CDR3 sequence is 17 residues long. CDR3 DNA: TGTGCCAGCAGCTCAGGCTGGGGTAGCGGGAGTACCGGGGAGCTGTTTTTT. Translation gives CASSSGWGSGSTGELFF.

V is TRBV6-5 and J is TRBJ1-6; perhaps TRBD1 as D (6 bases). This CDR3 is built from 15 residues. V gave up 3 bases and J gave up 6 bases, with 12 bases separating them. Germline lookup yields CDR1 MNHEY and CDR2 SVGAGI. The CDR3 spells CASSYKGQFNSPLHF. CDR3 bases: TGTGCCAGCAGTTATAAAGGACAGTTTAATTCACCCCTCCACTTT.

This rearrangement joins TRBV27 to TRBJ1-6; D is uncertain. Germline CDR1 reads MNHEY; CDR2 reads SMNVEV (reference sequence). The V end was cut by 3 bases, the J end by 7 bases, with 10 bases between. The length of the CDR3 is 14 residues. DNA of the CDR3: TGTGCCAGCAGTTTCACCCCCCCAAATTCACCCCTCCACTTT. This codes for CASSFTPPNSPLHF.

The V gene is TRBV5-6, the J gene TRBJ1-2; TRBD1 matches at 10 bases. CDR1 is SGHDT, CDR2 YYEEEE, per germline. J was trimmed by 9 bases and V by 3 bases; bases with no gene match: 5. This CDR3 spans 13 amino acids. CDR3 amino acids: CASSSWDRGRYTF. The CDR3 coding sequence is TGTGCCAGCAGCTCATGGGACAGGGGCCGCTACACCTTC.

The chain uses TRBV28 and TRBJ1-4; TRBD1 is a possible D gene (5 bases). The CDR3 loop spans 13 amino acids. Germline CDR1 and CDR2: MDHEN and SYDVKM. Deletions cut 5 bases from V and 7 bases from J, with 11 bases between. CDR3 region: CASSSQGREKLFF. The CDR3 region has the DNA TGTGCCAGCAGTAGCCAGGGACGTGAAAAACTGTTTTTT.

This chain links TRBV18 with TRBJ2-5; D not certain. This CDR3 is built from 15 residues. Germline CDR1 is KGHSH and CDR2 is LQKENI. Trimming shortened V by 2 bases and J by 4 bases, and 14 bases separated the two germline ends. The CDR3 DNA reads as TGTGCCAGCTCACCATCCTGGTCGCCAAGAGAGACCCAGTACTTC. Protein product: CASSPSWSPRETQYF.

The rearrangement links TRBV6-1 to TRBJ2-1; no reliable D call. The CDR3 is 15 amino acids. CDR1 and CDR2 (germline): MNHNS, SASEGT. Between the trimmed V and J ends, which lost 6 bases and 3 bases, there was a span of 15 bases. The CDR3 reads CASRDNVGSYNEQFF. In DNA form, the CDR3 reads TGTGCCAGCAGAGACAACGTCGGCAGCTACAATGAGCAGTTCTTC.

This sequence joins TRBV6-6 and TRBJ2-1, with 7 bases fitting TRBD2. After removal of 5 bases from V and 12 bases from J, the junction contained 13 bases not matched to a gene. This CDR3 region has 14 residues. CDR1 and CDR2 (germline): MNHNY, SVGAGI (reference sequence). The CDR3 sequence: CASSPGLEDHRQFF. The CDR3 bases are TGTGCCAGCAGTCCCGGACTAGAAGATCATCGGCAGTTCTTC.

The chain couples TRBV10-3 to TRBJ2-4; D uncertain. Germline V gives CDR1 ENHRY, CDR2 SYGVKD. Trimming removed 2 bases from V and 1 base from J, with 3 bases in between. The CDR3 covers 13 residues. This CDR3 is CAISEGAKNIQYF. CDR3 nucleotides: TGTGCCATCAGTGAGGGGGCCAAAAACATTCAGTACTTC.

This chain uses TRBV28 with TRBJ1-5; 8 bases fit TRBD1. Germline CDR1 reads MDHEN; CDR2 reads SYDVKM. The CDR3 extends over 15 amino acids. V shed 5 bases, J shed 1 base, and the junction held 4 bases outside the gene matches. The CDR3 DNA follows: TGTGCCAGCAGTCGACAGGGGCTCAGCAATCAGCCCCAGCATTTT. Protein sequence: CASSRQGLSNQPQHF.

The sample holds a few counts of this clone. The rearrangement joins TRBV11-2 to TRBJ1-1, with D hard to call. Germline V gives CDR1 SGHAT, CDR2 FQNNGV. The CDR3 runs to 13 residues. V was cut by 2 bases and J by 4 bases, with 8 bases left in between. The CDR3 loop reads CASSLTRSTEAFF. The CDR3, as DNA: TGTGCCAGCAGCTTAACGAGGAGCACTGAAGCTTTCTTT. Looking up the rest from reference TRBV11-2 and TRBJ1-1 gives the full variable domain: EAGVAQSPRYKIIEKRQSVAFWCNPISGHATLYWYQQILGQGPKLLIQFQNNGVVDDSQLPKDRFSAERLKGVDSTLKIQPAKLEDSAVYLCASSLTRSTEAFFGQGTRLTVV.

The chain carries TRBV7-3 and TRBJ2-7; D not certain. Trimming removed 3 bases at V and 1 base at J, with 7 bases between. The CDR3 consists of 13 residues. Germline V gene lookup returns CDR1 SGHTA and CDR2 FQGTGA. The CDR3 region is CASSFGRSYEQYF. CDR3 sequence (DNA): TGTGCCAGCAGCTTCGGGCGGTCCTACGAGCAGTACTTC.

The chain employs TRBV7-2 and TRBJ2-1; D is possibly TRBD2 (5 bases). The CDR3 is 14 residues long. V lost 1 base, J lost 5 bases, and 9 bases lay in between. Germline V gives CDR1 SGHTA, CDR2 FQGNSA. CDR3 DNA: TGTGCCAGCAGCTTAGTGGGGAGTAACAATGAGCAGTTCTTC. Translation: CASSLVGSNNEQFF.

The J gene is TRBJ2-7, the V gene TRBV5-1; possible D gene TRBD1, 6 bases. The germline V and J ends were trimmed by 3 bases and 7 bases, with 17 bases remaining between them. There are 14 residues in the CDR3. Germline V gene sequence: CDR1 SGHRS, CDR2 YFSETQ. The CDR3 here is CASSWTTGEGEQYF. The CDR3, as DNA: TGCGCCAGCAGCTGGACGACAGGAGAGGGAGAGCAGTACTTC.

V gene TRBV18 combines with J gene TRBJ1-1; D uncertain. Trimming shortened V by 3 bases and J by 1 base, and 9 bases separated the two germline ends. CDR1 and CDR2 from the germline V gene are KGHSH and LQKENI. This CDR3 spans 14 amino acids. CDR3 in amino acids: CASSPQVKNTEAFF. CDR3 nucleotides: TGTGCCAGCTCACCCCAGGTAAAGAACACTGAAGCTTTCTTT.

CDR3 sequence reads: CASSVAGDSNQPQHF. In nucleotides, the CDR3 is TGTGCCAGCAGCGTAGCTGGGGATAGCAATCAGCCCCAGCATTTT. The J gene is TRBJ1-5, the V gene TRBV9; D unresolved. The CDR3 length is 15 residues. Per the germline V gene, CDR1 is SGDLS and CDR2 is YYNGEE. Between the trimmed V and J ends, which lost 0 bases and 0 bases, there was a span of 7 bases. The full variable domain, with the rest looked up from reference TRBV9 and TRBJ1-5, is DSGVTQTPKHLITATGQRVTLRCSPRSGDLSVYWYQQSLDQGLQFLIQYYNGEERAKGNILERFSAQQFPDLHSELNLSSLELGDSALYFCASSVAGDSNQPQHFGDGTRLSIL.

This chain joins TRBV13 and TRBJ2-2; 9 bases are shared with TRBD2. The CDR3 is 16 amino acids. The germline CDR1 and CDR2 sequences are PRHDT and FYEKMQ (reference sequence). The V gene end was trimmed by 5 bases and the J gene end by 6 bases; junction bases not matched to a gene: 10. CDR3 protein: CASSPVGGRAAGELFF. DNA for the CDR3: TGTGCCAGCAGCCCCGTTGGCGGGAGGGCCGCCGGGGAGCTGTTTTTT. Using reference TRBV13 and TRBJ2-2 for the parts outside the CDR3, the full variable domain is AAGVIQSPRHLIKEKRETATLKCYPIPRHDTVYWYQQGPGQDPQFLISFYEKMQSDKGSIPDRFSAQQFSDYHSELNMSSLELGDSALYFCASSPVGGRAAGELFFGEGSRLTVL.

This sequence joins TRBV18 and TRBJ2-3, with TRBD2 identical over 10 bases. The germline CDR1 and CDR2 sequences are KGHSH and LQKENI. V dropped 1 base and J dropped 4; count of bases not matched to a gene: 5. This CDR3 is 16 amino acids long. The CDR3: CASSPRGGTSADTQYF. CDR3 in DNA: TGTGCCAGCTCACCACGTGGGGGGACTAGCGCAGATACGCAGTATTTT.

V gene TRBV27 combines with J gene TRBJ1-1; the D gene is possibly TRBD1 (6 bases). The CDR3 is made up of 13 amino acids. Per germline, CDR1 MNHEY and CDR2 SMNVEV (reference sequence). With 2 bases removed from V and 6 bases from J, the gap between germline ends came to 10 bases. CDR3 DNA: TGTGCCAGCAGTTTAAGGGGGGCTGCTGAAGCTTTCTTT. It yields the protein CASSLRGAAEAFF.